A single TCR beta chain is shown here with its context. The specificity of this receptor is unknown. It has no much larger one-base neighbor in the sample; base qualities were not kept. This sample is drawn from a study of T cell changes during pregnancy in multiple sclerosis (dated by TCRdb to between 2019 and 2020). Regarding the research as a whole: In women with multiple sclerosis, the researchers looked at how the T cell repertoire shifted as pregnancy progressed.

Looking up the germline V gene yields CDR1 SGHDT and CDR2 YYEEEE. V has 2 bases trimmed and J has 6 bases trimmed; junction bases matching no gene number 10. The CDR3, cysteine through phenylalanine, is 16 amino acids long. This entry keeps only the CDR3 DNA: 48 bases, framed from base 1. Library preparation used the immunoSEQ multiplex PCR assay. The immuneACCESS repertoire file appears here via TCRdb, limited to in-frame rearrangements. These files lack a portion of the clones; in checked studies, under half of the deficit traces to unresolved V genes, and the cause of the others is not known. The sample table contains about 32,000 clones; only one count was recorded for roughly 87% of them. The ten largest clones capture approximately 12% of the sample.

The specimen was CD8+ T cells from peripheral blood mononuclear cells, collected in the third trimester of pregnancy. The origin of this receptor is a female donor with multiple sclerosis, enrolled in a pregnancy study. The V and J genes are TRBV5-6 and TRBJ1-5; TRBD1 lines up with 8 middle nucleotides. The CDR3 protein is CASSLGAGGYSQPQHF. Here is the DNA: TGTGCCAGCAGCTTAGGGGCAGGGGGCTACAGTCAGCCCCAGCATTTT.